This TCR beta chain was sequenced during a study of regulatory T cells in long-lasting Graves disease. Looked up from germline, CDR1 is SGHRS and CDR2 is YFSETQ. The CDR3 loop spans 15 amino acids. V lost 0 bases and J lost 1, with 8 bases in between. Arm-PCR of CDR3 regions and iRepertoire HTBI primers were used to build TCR beta libraries. TCRdb independently ran MiXCR on the multiplex PCR reads; one entry per CDR3 protein. The table lists about 470,000 distinct CDR3 sequences, less than 25% of them singletons. The sample holds many counts of this clonotype. As for time point: persistent/refractory GD, antithyroid drugs over 5 years with positive TRAb. Generation of the TCR library employed RNA extracted from PBMCs.

The receptor comes from a female donor with Graves disease. Sequences were derived from peripheral blood mononuclear cells (PBMCs), sampled when the disease was refractory, from a patient treated with antithyroid drugs. V usage is TRBV5-1 and J usage is TRBJ1-5; tentatively, D is TRBD1 (5 bases). CDR3 sequence: CASSLGDGSNQPQHF. Here the CDR3 DNA reads TGCGCCAGCAGCTTGGGGGACGGGAGCAATCAGCCCCAGCATTTT.